This TCR beta chain was identified during a study of blood T cell repertoires in COVID-19. As for the study in general: Some COVID-19 samples were acute and others convalescent; all came from the United States, Italy and Spain. PBMCs, B-cell-depleted T cells, or T cells provided the cDNA or gDNA that made up the material.

The CDR3 runs to 13 residues. Trimming left V 5 bases short and J 6 bases short, with 14 bases between. The germline V gene encodes CDR1 WNHNN and CDR2 SYGVQD (reference sequence). In the original analysis: Estimation of nucleated cell counts was performed using reference gene primer amplification. Method: immunoSEQ multiplex PCR; TCRdb's copy keeps in-frame clones and lacks some. V and J calls and clone size are as listed in that table; D and trimming were resolved from the DNA. The table has 39,000 or so clones, roughly nine tenths seen once; the top ten hold 6.2%. The sample taken for sequencing was peripheral blood. The chain employs TRBV10-1 and TRBJ2-7; unclear D gene. This clonotype originated in a human donor in a cohort sampled during active COVID-19. As DNA, the CDR3 is TGCGCCAGCAGTCCAACTACCTCCGGCGAGCAGTACTTC. Protein sequence: CASSPTTSGEQYF.